The 28 T cell receptor beta chains below all came from one sample that was sequenced in a study of blood T cell repertoires in COVID-19. Clones were sequenced by immunoSEQ multiplex PCR, and TCRdb holds only the in-frame ones, with some missing. The sample yields over 45,000 clones, 82% seen once. The material sequenced was peripheral blood. The receptors here all came from a man aged 35 to 55 with acute or convalescent COVID-19.

The chain carries TRBV18 and TRBJ1-1; 7 bases fit TRBD1. V was pared by 3 bases and J by 7 bases, with 8 bases of the junction left unmatched. This CDR3 is 14 amino acids long. Looked up from germline, CDR1 is KGHSH and CDR2 is LQKENI. For the CDR3, the DNA is TGTGCCAGCTCACCGAGGACAGGCGAAAATGAAGCTTTCTTT. Amino acids: CASSPRTGENEAFF.

The V call is TRBV28, the J call TRBJ1-3; TRBD1 might be the D (6 bases). The V end lost 6 bases, the J end lost 3 bases, and 18 bases lay between the germline ends. Germline V gene data show CDR1 as MDHEN and CDR2 as SYDVKM. The CDR3 has 16 residues. CDR3 in DNA: TGTGCCAGCAGCTTACCGGGACAAATAGTTGGAAACACCATATATTTT. It codes for CASSLPGQIVGNTIYF.

The sample holds many counts of this clone. The CDR3 loop reads CASSLVAGPDTQYF. The CDR3 nucleotides are TGCGCCAGCAGCTTGGTAGCGGGTCCAGATACGCAGTATTTT. The V call is TRBV5-1, the J call TRBJ2-3; 7 positions match TRBD2. This CDR3 is 14 amino acids long. CDR1 is SGHRS, CDR2 YFSETQ, per germline. The junction had 2 bases not matched to a gene; V was cut back by 0 bases and J by 4 bases.

The chain combines TRBV30 with TRBJ1-1; D is uncertain. Trimming shortened V by 6 bases and J by 1 base, and 39 bases separated the two germline ends. Germline V lookup: CDR1 GTSNPN, CDR2 SVGIG (reference sequence). The CDR3 covers 22 residues. Here the CDR3 DNA reads TGTGCCTGCTATATCGAAATGAGCCTCGGACTTGGGATGGCAGAGCCGAACACTGAAGCTTTCTTT. Protein sequence: CACYIEMSLGLGMAEPNTEAFF.

This chain connects TRBV27 to TRBJ1-5, with D unclear. V gave up 3 bases and J gave up 2 bases, with 11 bases separating them. Germline V CDR1 and CDR2: MNHEY, SMNVEV (reference sequence). This CDR3 spans 15 amino acids. The CDR3 sequence: CASSLGGGGNQPQHF. The CDR3 nucleotides are TGTGCCAGCAGTTTGGGAGGCGGTGGCAATCAGCCCCAGCATTTT.

J is TRBJ1-6 and V is TRBV7-9; D ambiguous. Germline loops: CDR1 SEHNR, CDR2 FQNEAQ (reference sequence). Trimming stripped 11 bases from V and 0 bases from J, with 8 bases between. The CDR3 sequence is 13 residues long. Here the CDR3 DNA reads TGTGCCTCGAGGAGCTCCTATAATTCACCCCTCCACTTT. It encodes CASRSSYNSPLHF.

V usage is TRBV19 and J usage is TRBJ1-3; D unclear. V was clipped by 6 bases and J by 0 bases, with 6 bases between them. From germline, CDR1 is LNHDA and CDR2 SQIVND (reference sequence). The CDR3 totals 13 residues. In DNA, the CDR3 is TGTGCCAGTAGACTCTACTCTGGAAACACCATATATTTT. Protein: CASRLYSGNTIYF.

The sample holds a few counts of this clone. The chain has TRBV7-3 and TRBJ1-2, with 8 bases lining up with TRBD1. Trimming at V came to 5 bases and at J to 8 bases, leaving 7 bases not matched to a gene. Looked up from germline, CDR1 is SGHTA and CDR2 is FQGTGA. The CDR3 totals 13 residues. The CDR3 loop reads CASSPDRGGGYTF. CDR3 nucleotides: TGTGCCAGCAGCCCAGACAGGGGTGGGGGCTACACCTTC.

This clone was counted ten times or more. This chain links TRBV15 with TRBJ2-7; 7 bases agree with TRBD2. The CDR3 is made up of 16 amino acids. Unmatched junction bases numbered 9, after V lost 0 bases and J lost 4 bases. Germline V lookup: CDR1 LNHNV, CDR2 YYDKDF (reference sequence). The CDR3 DNA reads TGTGCCACCAGCAGAGATGGGACTAAACACTCTTACGAGCAGTACTTC. Translated, it gives CATSRDGTKHSYEQYF.

The genes are TRBV30 and TRBJ1-2; 10 bases fit TRBD1. The CDR3 spans 15 residues. V was pared by 5 bases and J by 6 bases, with 12 bases of the junction left unmatched. Per germline, CDR1 GTSNPN and CDR2 SVGIG (reference sequence). The DNA for the CDR3 is TGTGCCTGGTACCGAACCGGGACAGGGGCGAATGGCTACACCTTC. Protein: CAWYRTGTGANGYTF.

The V gene is TRBV2, the J gene TRBJ2-3; 9 positions match TRBD2. The CDR3 runs to 14 residues. The V and J ends lost 8 bases and 4 bases, in that order; junction bases with no gene match: 7. Germline CDR1 is SNHLY and CDR2 is FYNNEI. The DNA of the CDR3 is TGTGCCAGCCGCCCAGCGGGGGGATCAGATACGCAGTATTTT. Protein: CASRPAGGSDTQYF.

This chain links TRBV12-1 with TRBJ2-1; no check of the table's D call, TRBD2, against the DNA was made. TRBV12-1 is recorded as a pseudogene. The CDR3 runs 19 residues. The CDR3 here is CASSPRRNLQKIISNEQFF. In nucleotides, the CDR3 is TGTGCCAGCAGCCCACGGCGGAACCTACAAAAAATAATATCCAATGAGCAGTTCTTC.

The V gene is TRBV12-1, the J gene TRBJ2-3; the D call TRBD2 from the table was never checked on the DNA. TRBV12-1 is flagged as a pseudogene. There are 18 residues in the CDR3. The CDR3 sequence: CASSFPSTERGLGDTQYF. For the CDR3, the DNA is TGTGCCAGCAGCTTTCCTTCGACCGAGCGGGGACTAGGAGATACGCAGTATTTT.

This clone has more than one count but fewer than ten. The chain uses TRBV5-1 and TRBJ1-1; D remains unclear. Germline values: CDR1 SGHRS, CDR2 YFSETQ. V was cut by 4 bases and J by 12 bases, with 13 bases left in between. CDR3 length: 11 residues. CDR3 sequence (DNA): TGCGCCAGCAGCACCTTGACAAAAACTTTCTTT. Its translation: CASSTLTKTFF.

The V gene is TRBV2, the J gene TRBJ2-3; possible D gene TRBD1, 6 bases. Between the trimmed V and J ends, which lost 6 bases and 3 bases, there was a span of 19 bases. This CDR3 has 16 amino acids. The germline CDR1 and CDR2 sequences are SNHLY and FYNNEI. CDR3 residues: CASRNRALGPTDTQYF. For the CDR3, the DNA is TGTGCCAGCAGAAACAGGGCCCTAGGCCCAACAGATACGCAGTATTTT.

V is TRBV24-1 and J is TRBJ2-3; no clear D. The germline V gene has CDR1 KGHDR and CDR2 SFDVKD. Trimming cost V 1 base and J 2 bases, with 9 bases left between them. The CDR3 spans 15 residues. The CDR3 loop reads CATSDFPDSTDTQYF. Written as DNA, the CDR3 is TGTGCCACCAGTGATTTCCCAGATTCCACAGATACGCAGTATTTT.

The V call is TRBV11-2, the J call TRBJ2-1; 10 nucleotides match TRBD1. Per the germline V gene, CDR1 is SGHAT and CDR2 is FQNNGV. Unmatched junction bases numbered 12, after V lost 4 bases and J lost 9 bases. The CDR3 is made up of 16 amino acids. CDR3 DNA sequence: TGTGCCAGCAGCTCCTCGGGGACAGGGGTTAGTCTTGAGCAGTTCTTC. This translates into CASSSSGTGVSLEQFF.

The gene calls are TRBV21-1 and TRBJ2-3; TRBD1 was called by the table and not checked on the DNA. TRBV21-1 is reported as a pseudogene. The CDR3 consists of 13 residues. CDR3 in amino acids: CASRGGDGDTQYF. CDR3 DNA sequence: TGTGCCAGCAGAGGGGGAGATGGAGATACGCAGTATTTT.

The chain recombines TRBV6-5 with TRBJ2-7; TRBD1 aligns across 10 bases. With V trimmed by 2 bases and J by 1 base, 2 bases remained unmatched. Looked up from germline, CDR1 is MNHEY and CDR2 is SVGAGI. The CDR3 has 15 amino acids. Here the CDR3 reads CASSYRDRGSYEQYF. CDR3 bases: TGTGCCAGCAGTTACAGGGACAGGGGTTCCTACGAGCAGTACTTC.

The CDR3 DNA reads TGTGCCAGCACTAAACAGGGCGGGAACACTGAAGCTTTCTTT. It is translated as CASTKQGGNTEAFF. V and J are TRBV28 and TRBJ1-1, with TRBD1 as a possible D gene (6 bases). The ends were cut back, 7 bases at V and 1 base at J, with 13 bases in the middle. The CDR3 runs to 14 residues. Germline V CDR1 and CDR2: MDHEN, SYDVKM.

J is TRBJ2-7 and V is TRBV23-1; TRBD1 matches at 9 bases. TRBV23-1 is known as an ORF, though its function is uncertain. V lost 4 bases to trimming and J lost 1 base; unmatched junction nucleotides: 2. The CDR3 has 14 residues. The CDR3: CASSRGQGSYEQYF. Here the CDR3 DNA reads TGCGCCAGCAGTCGGGGACAGGGATCCTACGAGCAGTACTTC.

This clone was found a few times. The V gene is TRBV6-5, the J gene TRBJ1-2, with TRBD1 as a possible D gene (6 bases). The germline CDR1 and CDR2 sequences are MNHEY and SVGAGI. V gave up 6 bases and J gave up 6 bases, with 20 bases separating them. This CDR3 contains 15 residues. In DNA, the CDR3 is TGTGCCAGCAGGTATCCCCAGGGGCAGGGACATGGCTACACCTTC. Its translation: CASRYPQGQGHGYTF.

This clone has a handful of counts. The chain is built from TRBV6-4 and TRBJ1-1, with 7 bases lining up with TRBD1. The CDR3 is 11 residues long. Germline CDR1 MRHNA, CDR2 SNTAGT. V lost 7 bases to trimming and J lost 6 bases; unmatched junction nucleotides: 2. The CDR3 protein is CASIGQAEAFF. The CDR3 nucleotides read TGTGCCAGCATTGGACAGGCTGAAGCTTTCTTT.

The chain links TRBV21-1 to TRBJ1-1; the table's TRBD1 call for D was not verified on the DNA. TRBV21-1 is a documented pseudogene. The CDR3 sequence is 16 residues long. DNA of the CDR3: TGTGCCAGCACCAGTCCTGACAGGGGGCCGCGCGGTGAAGCTTTCTTT. Protein: CASTSPDRGPRGEAFF.

The chain combines TRBV4-2 with TRBJ2-3; 10 nucleotides line up with TRBD2. Germline CDR1 LGHNA, CDR2 YNFKEQ. V was pared by 1 base and J by 3 bases, with 4 bases of the junction left unmatched. CDR3 size: 16 residues. CDR3 in amino acids: CASSQGEAGGTDTQYF. CDR3 sequence (DNA): TGTGCCAGCAGCCAAGGGGAAGCGGGGGGGACAGATACGCAGTATTTT.

This clone has more than one count but fewer than ten. The CDR3 DNA reads TGTGCCAGCAGCTTATCAGGGCCCGCAAGGGATGGCTACACCTTC. It codes for CASSLSGPARDGYTF. The chain joins TRBV7-9 to TRBJ1-2; the D gene is possibly TRBD1 (5 bases). This CDR3 has 15 amino acids. The germline CDR1 and CDR2 sequences are SEHNR and FQNEAQ (reference sequence). The V gene lost 2 bases and the J gene lost 6 bases, with 16 bases spanning the gap.

This rearrangement joins TRBV6-1 to TRBJ1-2, with D maybe TRBD1 (5 bases). The V end was cut by 2 bases, the J end by 4 bases, with 11 bases between. The germline V gene has CDR1 MNHNS and CDR2 SASEGT. The CDR3 covers 14 residues. Here the CDR3 reads CASSELGDIYGYTF. CDR3 DNA: TGTGCCAGCAGTGAATTAGGGGATATCTATGGCTACACCTTC.

The chain couples TRBV6-5 to TRBJ2-7; D is perhaps TRBD1 (6 bases). V was cut by 7 bases and J by 2 bases, with 15 bases left in between. Per germline, CDR1 MNHEY and CDR2 SVGAGI. CDR3 length: 14 residues. The CDR3 DNA reads TGTGCCAGCACTGGATTAAGGGGGACCTACGAGCAGTACTTC. This sequence encodes CASTGLRGTYEQYF.